Below, 6 T cell receptor beta chains from the same sample are listed, as sequenced in a study of shared clonotypes between healthy human individuals. Generated by immunoSEQ multiplex PCR, the TCRdb table keeps only in-frame clones and is missing some. There are about 2 million clones in the sample; about 95% occur only once, and 0.1% to 0.15% lies in the top ten. The source material was naive CD4+ T cells sorted from blood. The subset: CD45RA+ positively selected. Receptor source: a young man in good health.

Regarding this clone: The germline gene is not matched at one end of the junction; a read error may be the cause. DNA of the CDR3: TGTGCCAGCAGCTTATCGTTGCGGGCGGCGGGAGCTTTCTTT. Amino acids: CASSLSLRAAGAFF. This chain joins TRBV28 and TRBJ1-1; D remains ambiguous. CDR1 is MDHEN, CDR2 SYDVKM, per germline. This CDR3 spans 14 amino acids.

The chain recombines TRBV4-3 with TRBJ2-7; D gene uncertain. V was shortened by 4 bases and J by 3 bases, with 16 bases between the two germline ends. The germline V gene has CDR1 LGHNA and CDR2 YSLEER. This CDR3 is built from 15 residues. Here the CDR3 DNA reads TGCGCCAGCAGCCCAGTACCGTATGGGTTCTACGAGCAGTACTTC. Translated, it gives CASSPVPYGFYEQYF.

The V gene is TRBV29-1, the J gene TRBJ1-4, with 11 bases aligning to TRBD1. With V trimmed by 5 bases and J by 2 bases, 7 bases remained unmatched. Germline loops: CDR1 SQVTM, CDR2 ANQGSEA. The CDR3 is made up of 16 amino acids. As DNA, the CDR3 is TGCAGCGTTCTAGGACAGGGGGCCCGGACTAATGAAAAACTGTTTTTT. It codes for CSVLGQGARTNEKLFF.

The rearrangement joins TRBV7-2 to TRBJ1-5; no clear D. Looked up from germline, CDR1 is SGHTA and CDR2 is FQGNSA. V dropped 7 bases and J dropped 0 bases, with 13 bases sitting between them. The CDR3 length is 15 residues. The CDR3 region is CASNADGYSNQPQHF. As DNA, the CDR3 is TGTGCCAGCAACGCCGACGGTTATAGCAATCAGCCCCAGCATTTT. The full variable domain, its missing parts supplied by reference TRBV7-2 and TRBJ1-5, is GAGVSQSPSNKVTEKGKDVELRCDPISGHTALYWYRQSLGQGLEFLIYFQGNSAPDKSGLPSDRFSAERTGGSVSTLTIQRTQQEDSAVYLCASNADGYSNQPQHFGDGTRLSIL.

A single count supports this clone. This CDR3 is also generated by other DNA sequences in the sample. The rearrangement joins TRBV7-2 to TRBJ1-1; unclear D gene. The length of the CDR3 is 13 residues. V was cut by 5 bases and J by 0 bases, with 7 bases left in between. Germline V gene lookup returns CDR1 SGHTA and CDR2 FQGNSA. CDR3 sequence: CASSVRMNTEAFF. CDR3 DNA sequence: TGTGCCAGCAGCGTTCGGATGAACACTGAAGCTTTCTTT.

The chain couples TRBV7-8 to TRBJ2-1; weak D call: TRBD1 (5 bases). The germline V gene encodes CDR1 SGHVS and CDR2 FQNEAQ. The CDR3 is 12 amino acids. V was clipped by 5 bases and J by 11 bases, with 13 bases between them. The CDR3 here is CASSREQGKQFF. CDR3 sequence (DNA): TGTGCCAGCAGCCGAGAGCAGGGAAAGCAGTTCTTC.